This T cell receptor beta chain came from a study of cytomegalovirus exposure and HLA in healthy donors. Study-level results: There were some public TCRs occurring in many donors, but most TCR sequences were rare. Near-uniform donor sequencing depth was presumed by presence/absence analyses.

Comment on this clone: What it binds is not known.

A multiplex PCR was run with 60 Vbeta primers and 13 Jbeta primers. TCRdb keeps only in-frame clones here, not all; method: immunoSEQ multiplex PCR. Among roughly 120,000 clones listed, roughly three quarters were seen once. V lost 8 bases, J lost 2 bases, and 16 bases lay in between. CDR1 is SGHTA and CDR2 is FQGNSA in the germline V gene. The CDR3 is made up of 15 amino acids. Sequencing used PBMCs. This TCR came from a man between 18 and 35 years old in good health and CMV-seronegative. The chain combines TRBV7-2 with TRBJ2-1; maybe TRBD1 (6 bases). In DNA, the CDR3 is TGTGCCAGCGCACCTCTAGGGGGTACCTACAATGAGCAGTTCTTC. This encodes CASAPLGGTYNEQFF.